This section outlines one T cell receptor (beta chain) sequence together with its context. This receptor's antigen is unknown. Per-base qualities were not stored, and no clone one base away is much larger. Every donor in the study was a healthy Caucasian. The researchers also sequenced three unrelated adults who were not twins: a male aged 18 to 30, a male aged 50 to 60, and a female aged 50 to 60. Miltenyi CD45RO+ enrichment and human naive T-cell isolation kits were used to isolate memory (CD45RO+) and naive T cells from PBMC. The CDR3 spans 17 residues, from the cysteine through the phenylalanine. Only CDR3 DNA remains: 51 bases, in frame from the first base. From V the trimming removes 0 bases and from J it removes 1 base, while the gene matches leave 5 bases of the junction unaccounted for. Sequences MNHEY (CDR1) and SVGAGI (CDR2) are obtained from the germline V gene. These data come from a study of identical twins listed by TCRdb under 2016. About the study as a whole: The study deep-sequenced TCR alpha and beta repertoires from monozygotic twins, unrelated adults of various ages and cord blood to test whether fetal clonotypes persist. Replicate twin experiments were performed at different times using different library preparation protocols to rule out contamination.

The library was made by 5' RACE. The sequencing machine was an Illumina HiSeq 2000. Template switching introduced a universal primer binding site; the final cDNA contained a unique molecular identifier, enabling accurate counting of TCR cDNA molecules. First-strand cDNA for TCR alpha and beta chains was synthesized from specific primers in the conserved constant-segment region. To control for contamination, every cDNA library was double barcoded, receiving both a SMART-Mk sample barcode and Illumina barcodes. Two successive PCR steps introduced TruSeq adapter sequences along with Illumina sample barcodes. The TCR alpha and beta cDNA libraries were sequenced on the Illumina HiSeq platform using custom primers. In the source study's methods: MiGEC processed the raw reads to extract unique molecular identifiers, while MiXCR was used to determine the CDR3 positions. For each individual, recombination models were inferred using an EM algorithm with the repgenHMM and IGoR tools. Shared clonotypes were analyzed with the tcR package in R, and sharing was normalized by the product of cloneset sizes. Out-of-frame nonproductive sequences were analyzed to study raw recombination free of thymic and clonal selection effects. TCRdb applied fastp at Q25 and MiXCR to the public reads, then kept only in-frame beta chains. Rows are unified per CDR3 protein, each entry keeping the most common DNA and genes. The V and J calls were not made by the authors but by TCRdb's processing. The sample data list about 430,000 distinct CDR3 sequences, and 15% to 20% of these were observed just once. The leading ten clones occupy roughly 12% of the sample.

Overall results and qualifications from the work: A weaker excess of twin sharing was found in beta out-of-frame sequences because the signal-to-noise ratio was lowered by fewer shared sequences. Recombination models systematically underestimated out-of-frame TCR alpha sharing in monozygotic twins but agreed with sharing between unrelated individuals. Invariant T cells such as MAIT and iNKT could partly confound zero-insertion analyses, although diverse VJ usage argued against such confounding for most clonotypes. Compared with coincidental sharing between unrelated individuals, an excess of low generation-probability sequences was observed among out-of-frame TCR alpha sequences shared between twins. Abundant cord blood beta clonotypes had fewer insertions, young adult naive repertoires showed a similar but weaker trend, and memory repertoires showed no such trend. Because the same donors could not be followed over many years, the conclusions depended on cross-sectional statistical analysis.

The receptor's source is a man in his fifties or sixties in good health. Source material: naive T cells sorted from blood. According to the study, the label for this sample's cell subset or site signals: cells isolated with a human naive T-cell isolation kit. This chain joins TRBV6-5 to TRBJ1-5; the junction holds 8 bases that match TRBD1. The DNA sequence reads TGTGCCAGCAGTTACTCCGGGGACAGGAAGAGCAATCAGCCCCAGCATTTT. The translation is CASSYSGDRKSNQPQHF.